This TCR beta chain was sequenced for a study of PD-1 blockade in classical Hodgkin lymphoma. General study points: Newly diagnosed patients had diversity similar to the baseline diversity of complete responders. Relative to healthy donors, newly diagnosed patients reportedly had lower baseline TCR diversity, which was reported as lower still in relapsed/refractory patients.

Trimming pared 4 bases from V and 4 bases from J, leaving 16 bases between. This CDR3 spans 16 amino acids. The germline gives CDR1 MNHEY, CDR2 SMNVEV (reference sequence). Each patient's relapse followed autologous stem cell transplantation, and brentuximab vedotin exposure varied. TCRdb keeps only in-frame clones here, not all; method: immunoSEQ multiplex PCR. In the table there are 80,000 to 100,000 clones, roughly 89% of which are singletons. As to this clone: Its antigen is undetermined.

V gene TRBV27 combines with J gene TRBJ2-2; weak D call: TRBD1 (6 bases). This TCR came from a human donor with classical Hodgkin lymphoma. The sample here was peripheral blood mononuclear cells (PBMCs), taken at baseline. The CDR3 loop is CASSSRAGVPTGELFF. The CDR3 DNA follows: TGTGCCAGCAGTTCCCGGGCAGGGGTCCCCACCGGGGAGCTGTTTTTT.